The 21 T cell receptor beta chains presented below share a single source sample, sequenced in a study of T cells in Graves' hyperthyroidism and ophthalmopathy. Amplified regions were TCR beta CDR3 sequences from RNA transcripts. The primer set for the first-round RT-PCR of the TCR CDR3 was HTBI. TCRdb independently ran MiXCR on the multiplex PCR reads; one entry per CDR3 protein. The table shows under 350,000 distinct CDR3 sequences, with about a sixth occurring only once. The specimen sequenced was blood. The receptors were sampled from a woman in her sixties or seventies with Graves' ophthalmopathy.

This clonotype was picked up a small number of times. This chain links TRBV4-3 with TRBJ1-6; D is perhaps TRBD1 (6 bases). Per germline, CDR1 LGHNA and CDR2 YSLEER. The CDR3 sequence is 15 residues long. V dropped 0 bases and J dropped 10 bases, with 13 bases sitting between them. CDR3 protein: CASSQDSGVGSPLHF. For the CDR3, the DNA is TGCGCCAGCAGCCAAGATTCAGGGGTTGGGTCACCCCTCCACTTT.

This clonotype came up a few times. Possible read error: a much larger clone is one base away. CDR3 protein: CAGSSGLGTDTQYF. The CDR3 region has the DNA TGTGCCGGCAGTTCGGGCCTTGGCACAGATACGCAGTATTTT. This rearrangement joins TRBV12-3 or TRBV12-4 to TRBJ2-3; D unclear. This CDR3 is 14 amino acids long.

This clonotype was observed at least ten times. The chain is built from TRBV12-3 or TRBV12-4 and TRBJ2-3, with D maybe TRBD2 (6 bases). CDR3 length: 15 amino acids. Deletions cut 0 bases from V and 1 base from J, with 8 bases between. CDR3 in DNA: TGTGCCAGCAGTTTAGCGTGGGGGGGCACAGATACGCAGTATTTT. Its protein is CASSLAWGGTDTQYF.

This clonotype was picked up many times. The chain employs TRBV6-5 and TRBJ1-6, with TRBD1 matching 8 bases. The CDR3 is made up of 15 amino acids. Germline V gives CDR1 MNHEY, CDR2 SVGAGI. J lost 4 bases, V lost 2 bases, and 1 base had no gene match. The CDR3 sequence: CASSYGQGYNSPLHF. The CDR3 bases are TGTGCCAGCAGTTACGGACAGGGTTATAATTCACCCCTCCACTTT.

In its sample, this clonotype was seen many times. This CDR3 reads CASSYPRQGAVSPLHF. CDR3 coding DNA: TGTGCCAGCAGTTATCCACGACAGGGGGCTGTTTCACCCCTCCACTTT. The rearrangement joins TRBV6-1 to TRBJ1-6, with TRBD1 matching 10 bases. CDR3 length equals 16 residues. The J segment lost 9 bases and the V segment lost 5 bases, leaving 10 bases of the junction unmatched. Per the germline V gene, CDR1 is MNHNS and CDR2 is SASEGT.

This clonotype was seen ten or more times. The chain is built from TRBV20-1 and TRBJ1-4, with 11 bases fitting TRBD1. CDR3 length: 19 residues. Germline CDR1 DFQATT, CDR2 SNEGSKA (reference sequence). J was trimmed by 0 bases and V by 1 base; bases with no gene match: 10. Here the CDR3 reads CSARGIQPGQGATNEKLFF. CDR3 DNA: TGCAGTGCTAGAGGGATCCAACCGGGACAGGGGGCAACTAATGAAAAACTGTTTTTT.

This clonotype was seen many times. The rearrangement links TRBV28 to TRBJ2-1; D is possibly TRBD1 (6 bases). The ends were cut back, 6 bases at V and 7 bases at J, with 13 bases in the middle. This CDR3 is built from 13 residues. The germline CDR1 and CDR2 sequences are MDHEN and SYDVKM. The CDR3 coding sequence is TGTGCCAGCAGGGACAGCAGGACAAATGAGCAGTTCTTC. Translation: CASRDSRTNEQFF.

This clonotype turned up a few times. The J gene is TRBJ2-2, the V gene TRBV4-3; TRBD2 is a possible D gene (7 bases). This CDR3 comprises 18 residues. The germline V gene has CDR1 LGHNA and CDR2 YSLEER. Deletions cut 3 bases from V and 0 bases from J, with 17 bases between. DNA for the CDR3: TGCGCCAGCAGCCACCCTCAAGGGGGGGCATCGAACACCGGGGAGCTGTTTTTT. Residues: CASSHPQGGASNTGELFF.

This clonotype has at least ten counts. The chain recombines TRBV4-2 with TRBJ2-5; tentative D call: TRBD1 (5 bases). CDR1 is LGHNA, CDR2 YNFKEQ, per germline. Trimming removed 0 bases at V and 5 bases at J, with 13 bases between. The CDR3 runs to 15 residues. The CDR3 nucleotides are TGTGCCAGCAGCCAAGATCGTCAGGGTCTCGAGACCCAGTACTTC. Protein product: CASSQDRQGLETQYF.

The chain employs TRBV7-8 and TRBJ2-2; D unclear. V lost 1 base and J 3 bases, leaving 9 bases between the germline ends. CDR3 length: 15 residues. Germline loops: CDR1 SGHVS, CDR2 FQNEAQ. Here the CDR3 DNA reads TGTGCCAGCAGCTTAGGCCAGCAGGACACCGGGGAGCTGTTTTTT. Translation gives CASSLGQQDTGELFF.

This clonotype was counted at least ten times. The rearrangement uses TRBV7-2 and TRBJ1-3; tentative D call: TRBD1 (6 bases). The V end lost 4 bases, the J end lost 2 bases, and 12 bases lay between the germline ends. The CDR3 has 15 amino acids. Germline assignment: CDR1 SGHTA and CDR2 FQGNSA. This CDR3 is CASSSGRTAGNTIYF. The CDR3 DNA follows: TGTGCCAGCAGCTCGGGACGGACAGCTGGAAACACCATATATTTT.

V and J are TRBV5-1 and TRBJ2-3; D gene uncertain. The CDR3 has 14 amino acids. The V gene lost 2 bases and the J gene lost 6 bases, with 13 bases spanning the gap. Germline lookup yields CDR1 SGHRS and CDR2 YFSETQ. Written as DNA, the CDR3 is TGCGCCAGCAGCTTTTTTTCCGGTTCGGATACGCAGTATTTT. Translating gives CASSFFSGSDTQYF. Full variable domain (missing parts from reference TRBV5-1 and TRBJ2-3): KAGVTQTPRYLIKTRGQQVTLSCSPISGHRSVSWYQQTPGQGLQFLFEYFSETQRNKGNFPGRFSGRQFSNSRSEMNVSTLELGDSALYLCASSFFSGSDTQYFGPGTRLTVL.

This clonotype was counted many times. V usage is TRBV6-1 and J usage is TRBJ2-2, with TRBD2 as a possible D gene (6 bases). The CDR3 sequence is 14 residues long. Germline V gene sequence: CDR1 MNHNS, CDR2 SASEGT. The V and J ends lost 5 bases and 4 bases respectively, with 11 bases between them. DNA of the CDR3: TGTGCCAGCAGTTCCTGGGAGGCCACCGGGGAGCTGTTTTTT. Its translation is CASSSWEATGELFF.

This clonotype was found many times. The V gene is TRBV28, the J gene TRBJ2-1, with a tentative D call TRBD2 (5 bases). V was trimmed by 10 bases and J by 1 base, leaving 14 bases between them. CDR3 length: 14 amino acids. CDR1 is MDHEN and CDR2 is SYDVKM in the germline V gene. CDR3 loop: CANKRAGSYNEQFF. The CDR3, as DNA: TGTGCCAATAAAAGGGCGGGTTCCTACAATGAGCAGTTCTTC. The full variable domain, in which reference TRBV28 and TRBJ2-1 provide the parts outside the CDR3, is DVKVTQSSRYLVKRTGEKVFLECVQDMDHENMFWYRQDPGLGLRLIYFSYDVKMKEKGDIPEGYSVSREKKERFSLILESASTNQTSMYLCANKRAGSYNEQFFGPGTRLTVL.

CDR3 amino acids: CASSFPGQGFGELFF. CDR3 coding DNA: TGTGCCAGCAGCTTCCCCGGACAGGGCTTCGGGGAGCTGTTTTTT. The J gene is TRBJ2-2, the V gene TRBV7-9, with 8 bases lining up with TRBD1. The germline CDR1 and CDR2 sequences are SEHNR and FQNEAQ (reference sequence). The CDR3 loop spans 15 amino acids. V was clipped by 3 bases and J by 7 bases; unmatched bases: 7.

There are a few counts of this clonotype. This sequence joins TRBV5-8 and TRBJ2-4, with TRBD2 matching 9 bases. V shed 4 bases, J shed 6 bases, and the junction held 8 bases outside the gene matches. The CDR3 is made up of 15 amino acids. Germline CDR1 reads SGHTS; CDR2 reads YDEGEE. The CDR3 loop reads CASSPLAGGRNIQYF. The DNA for the CDR3 is TGTGCCAGCAGCCCCCTGGCGGGGGGGAGAAACATTCAGTACTTC.

V and J are TRBV12-3 or TRBV12-4 and TRBJ1-1; unclear D gene. V was cut by 1 base and J by 1 base, with 7 bases left in between. This CDR3 region has 14 residues. The CDR3 loop is CASSLVQPNTEAFF. CDR3 bases: TGTGCCAGCAGTTTAGTACAGCCGAACACTGAAGCTTTCTTT.

Only a few counts were recorded for this clonotype. The chain is built from TRBV5-1 and TRBJ2-5; D possibly corresponds to TRBD1 (6 bases). V lost 0 bases and J lost 5, with 17 bases in between. The CDR3 runs to 16 residues. Per germline, CDR1 SGHRS and CDR2 YFSETQ. This CDR3 is CASSLEPAGAGETQYF. Written as DNA, the CDR3 is TGCGCCAGCAGCTTGGAGCCGGCAGGGGCTGGGGAGACCCAGTACTTC.

There are many counts of this clonotype. The chain employs TRBV7-3 and TRBJ2-1, with D perhaps given as TRBD1 or TRBD2 (5 bases each). The V gene lost 3 bases and the J gene lost 4 bases, with 13 bases spanning the gap. Looked up from germline, CDR1 is SGHTA and CDR2 is FQGTGA. The CDR3 loop spans 15 amino acids. CDR3 bases: TGTGCCAGCAGCTTTTACGGGACGTCTTACAATGAGCAGTTCTTC. Its protein is CASSFYGTSYNEQFF.

The V and J genes are TRBV11-3 and TRBJ2-1; D may be TRBD1 (6 bases). Trimming stripped 0 bases from V and 3 bases from J, with 12 bases between. Germline V gene lookup returns CDR1 SGHNT and CDR2 YENEEA. CDR3 length equals 16 residues. CDR3 DNA sequence: TGTGCCAGCAGCTTAGATGGAGCGGACAGCTACAATGAGCAGTTCTTC. Amino acid sequence: CASSLDGADSYNEQFF.

J is TRBJ2-7 and V is TRBV28; 7 bases map to TRBD2. Trimming at V came to 4 bases and at J to 6 bases, leaving 9 bases not matched to a gene. Per the germline V gene, CDR1 is MDHEN and CDR2 is SYDVKM. This CDR3 has 14 residues. In DNA, the CDR3 is TGTGCCAGCAGTTACTCTGGGGGAGGGCTCGAGCAGTACTTC. Translated, it gives CASSYSGGGLEQYF.